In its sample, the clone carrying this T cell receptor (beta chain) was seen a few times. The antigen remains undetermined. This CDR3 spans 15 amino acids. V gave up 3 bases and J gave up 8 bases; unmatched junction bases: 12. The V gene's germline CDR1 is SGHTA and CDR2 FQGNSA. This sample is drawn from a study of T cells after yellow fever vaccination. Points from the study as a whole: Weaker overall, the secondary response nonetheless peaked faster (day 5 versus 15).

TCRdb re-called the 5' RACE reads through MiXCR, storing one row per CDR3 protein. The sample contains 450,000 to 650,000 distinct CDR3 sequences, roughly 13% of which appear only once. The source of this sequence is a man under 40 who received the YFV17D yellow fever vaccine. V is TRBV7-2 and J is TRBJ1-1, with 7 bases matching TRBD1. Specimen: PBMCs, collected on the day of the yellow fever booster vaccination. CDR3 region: CASSLLGQQGAEAFF. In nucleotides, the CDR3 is TGTGCCAGCAGCTTGTTGGGACAGCAAGGAGCGGAAGCTTTCTTT.